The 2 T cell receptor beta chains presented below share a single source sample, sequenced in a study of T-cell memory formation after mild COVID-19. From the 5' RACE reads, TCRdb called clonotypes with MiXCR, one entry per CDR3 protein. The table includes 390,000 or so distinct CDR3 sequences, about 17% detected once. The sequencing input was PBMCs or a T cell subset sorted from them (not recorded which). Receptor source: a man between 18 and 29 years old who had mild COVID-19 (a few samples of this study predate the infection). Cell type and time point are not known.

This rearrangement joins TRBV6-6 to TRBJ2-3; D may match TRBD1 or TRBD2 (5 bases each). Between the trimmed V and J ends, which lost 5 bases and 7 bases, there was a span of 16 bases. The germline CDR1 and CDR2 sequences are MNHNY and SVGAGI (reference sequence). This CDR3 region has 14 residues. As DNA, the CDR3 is TGTGCCAGCAGTAACTGGGACGGCCTTAATACGCAGTATTTT. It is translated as CASSNWDGLNTQYF.

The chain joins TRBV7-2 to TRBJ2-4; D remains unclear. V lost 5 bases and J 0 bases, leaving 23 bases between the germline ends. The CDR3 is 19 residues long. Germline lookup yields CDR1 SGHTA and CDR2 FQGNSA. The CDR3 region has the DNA TGTGCCAGCAGCACCCCCTCCGCGGCAGGCACGTTAGCCAAAAACATTCAGTACTTC. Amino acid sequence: CASSTPSAAGTLAKNIQYF. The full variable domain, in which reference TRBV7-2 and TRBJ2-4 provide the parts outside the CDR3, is GAGVSQSPSNKVTEKGKDVELRCDPISGHTALYWYRQSLGQGLEFLIYFQGNSAPDKSGLPSDRFSAERTGGSVSTLTIQRTQQEDSAVYLCASSTPSAAGTLAKNIQYFGAGTRLSVL.